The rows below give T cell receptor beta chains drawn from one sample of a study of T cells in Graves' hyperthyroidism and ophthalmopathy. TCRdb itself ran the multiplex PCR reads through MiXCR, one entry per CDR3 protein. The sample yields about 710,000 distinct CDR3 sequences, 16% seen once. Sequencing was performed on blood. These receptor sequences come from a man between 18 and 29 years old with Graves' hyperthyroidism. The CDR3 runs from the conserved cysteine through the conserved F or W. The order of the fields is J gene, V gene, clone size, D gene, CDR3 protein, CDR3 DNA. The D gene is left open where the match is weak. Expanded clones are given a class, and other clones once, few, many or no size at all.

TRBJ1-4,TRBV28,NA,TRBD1,CASSSPGTGNEKLFF,TGTGCCAGCAGTTCCCCTGGGACAGGGAATGAAAAACTGTTTTTT
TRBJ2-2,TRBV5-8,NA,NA,CASSLGQRTGELFF,TGTGCCAGCAGCTTGGGACAGCGCACCGGGGAGCTGTTTTTT
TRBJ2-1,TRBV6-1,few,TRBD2,CASTWTSSYNEQFF,TGTGCCAGCACATGGACTAGCTCCTACAATGAGCAGTTCTTC
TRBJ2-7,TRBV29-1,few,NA,CSVRDGYEQYF,TGCAGCGTCCGGGACGGGTACGAGCAGTACTTC
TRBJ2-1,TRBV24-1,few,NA,CATSDGRSLDNEQFF,TGTGCCACCAGTGATGGGAGGAGCCTGGACAATGAGCAGTTCTTC
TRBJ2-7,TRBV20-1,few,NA,CSAEADSYEQYF,TGCAGTGCCGAGGCCGACAGCTACGAGCAGTACTTC
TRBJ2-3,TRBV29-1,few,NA,CSVGDTGSTDTQYF,TGCAGCGTTGGGGACACTGGTAGCACAGATACGCAGTATTTT
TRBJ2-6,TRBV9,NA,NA,CASSGSISGANVLTF,TGTGCCAGCAGCGGTAGTATCTCTGGGGCCAACGTCCTGACTTTC
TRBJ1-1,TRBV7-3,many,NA,CASSPGPGRGDTEAFF,TGTGCCAGCAGCCCTGGGCCGGGGCGCGGGGACACTGAAGCTTTCTTT
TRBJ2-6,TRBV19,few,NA,CASSIDHGTGANVLTF,TGTGCCAGTAGTATAGATCACGGGACTGGGGCCAACGTCCTGACTTTC